The rows below give T cell receptor beta chains drawn from one sample of a study of T-cell memory formation after mild COVID-19. TCRdb itself ran the 5' RACE reads through MiXCR, one entry per CDR3 protein. Found here are around 100,000 distinct CDR3 sequences, 11% of them singletons; the top ten hold more than 35%. Sequenced: PBMCs or a T cell subset sorted from them (not recorded which). These receptors came from a man between 18 and 29 years old who had mild COVID-19 (a few samples of this study predate the infection). Cell type and time point are not known. Both conserved end residues are part of each CDR3. The D gene is left open where the match is weak. Clone size is shown for a subset of rows, as once, few, many or a class of expanded clone.

clone_size | d_call | j_call | v_call | cdr3_length | cdr3_nt | cdr3_aa
many | - | TRBJ2-1 | TRBV4-1 | 13 | TGCGCCAGCAGCCAAGTCATACGGGACGAGCAGTTCTTC | CASSQVIRDEQFF
few | - | TRBJ2-5 | TRBV7-3 | 15 | TGTGCCAGCAGCTCTACCTCCGGGGGACGGGAGACCCAGTACTTC | CASSSTSGGRETQYF
few | - | TRBJ1-2 | TRBV12-3/TRBV12-4 | 13 | TGTGCCAGCAGTTTTGAACAGGGCTATGGCTACACCTTC | CASSFEQGYGYTF
- | - | TRBJ1-3 | TRBV3-1 | 17 | TGTGCCAGCAGCCCGACGGTAGGTGCGGTCTCTGGAAACACCATATATTTT | CASSPTVGAVSGNTIYF
few | - | TRBJ1-2 | TRBV7-9 | 13 | TGTGCCAGCAGCTTAACCGCTAACTATGGCTACACCTTC | CASSLTANYGYTF
few | - | TRBJ1-5 | TRBV3-1 | 15 | TGTGCCAGCAGCCAAAGCTCCTCCCCCTACCAGCCCCAGCATTTT | CASSQSSSPYQPQHF
few | - | TRBJ1-1 | TRBV7-9 | 16 | TGTGCCAGCAGCCGCAGCGGCGGGTGGATGAACACTGAAGCTTTCTTT | CASSRSGGWMNTEAFF
few | - | TRBJ2-3 | TRBV28 | 14 | TGTGCCAGCAGCTACGGGACGGACACAGATACGCAGTATTTT | CASSYGTDTDTQYF
- | - | TRBJ2-5 | TRBV6-5 | 14 | TGTGCCAGCAGTTACGGGCCCCCCCAAGAGACCCAGTACTTC | CASSYGPPQETQYF
many | TRBD1 | TRBJ2-5 | TRBV11-2 | 15 | TGTGCCAGCAGAAATCCCGGGACAGATCCTGTGACCCAGTACTTC | CASRNPGTDPVTQYF
- | - | TRBJ1-1 | TRBV24-1 | 13 | TGTGCCACCAGTGATTCCTTTTTAACTGAAGCTTTCTTT | CATSDSFLTEAFF
many | - | TRBJ2-7 | TRBV4-1 | 13 | TGCGCCAGCAGCCAGGGACCGCTCTACGAGCAGTACTTC | CASSQGPLYEQYF
few | TRBD1 | TRBJ2-5 | TRBV11-2 | 15 | TGTGCCAGCAGCCAGTTCCCCAGGGGGCAAGAGACCCAGTACTTC | CASSQFPRGQETQYF
few | - | TRBJ1-4 | TRBV7-9 | 14 | TGTGCCAGCAGCTTACAAGGCAGGAATGAAAAACTGTTTTTT | CASSLQGRNEKLFF
- | - | TRBJ1-1 | TRBV9 | 14 | TGTGCCAGCAGCGGAGAAGGGGCTAGCACTGAAGCTTTATTT | CASSGEGASTEALF
few | - | TRBJ1-2 | TRBV6-2/TRBV6-3 | 13 | TGTGCCAGCAGTACCCGCCAGAACTATGGCTACACCTTC | CASSTRQNYGYTF
few | - | TRBJ1-5 | TRBV5-5 | 16 | TGTGCCAGCAGCCGTAGGGAGTGGGCCGGGAATCAGCCCCAGCATTTT | CASSRREWAGNQPQHF
- | TRBD1 | TRBJ1-1 | TRBV7-6 | 14 | TGTGCCAGCAGCTCGACAGGGACGAACACTGAAGCTTTCTTT | CASSSTGTNTEAFF
- | - | TRBJ2-5 | TRBV7-9 | 11 | TGTGCCAGCAGCTTATGGAAGACCCAGTACTTC | CASSLWKTQYF
- | - | TRBJ1-3 | TRBV15 | 16 | TGTGCCACCAGCAGAGATCGGGGGGATTCTGGAAACACCATATATTTT | CATSRDRGDSGNTIYF
few | TRBD2 | TRBJ2-3 | TRBV29-1 | 14 | TGCAGCGTTTGCCCGCGGGGGGCCGGAGATACGCAGTATTTT | CSVCPRGAGDTQYF
- | - | TRBJ1-2 | TRBV5-6 | 14 | TGTGCCAGCAGCTTGGGCCAACTCTTAATAGGCTACACCTTC | CASSLGQLLIGYTF
few | TRBD2 | TRBJ2-3 | TRBV4-3 | 18 | TGCGCCAGCAGCCCTGAAAGAAGACGGGCTAGCGGGGGCGATACGCAGTATTTT | CASSPERRRASGGDTQYF
- | - | TRBJ1-1 | TRBV14 | 14 | TGTGCCAGCAGTCCGGCAGCCGGGGTTCCTGAAGCTTTCTTT | CASSPAAGVPEAFF
many | - | TRBJ2-5 | TRBV4-3 | 15 | TGCGCCAGCAGCCAAGGGCTCGCGGATGAGGAGACCCAGTACTTC | CASSQGLADEETQYF
few | - | TRBJ1-5 | TRBV7-9 | 14 | TGTGCCAGCAGCTTAGCAGGGATGGGTCAGCCCCAGCATTTT | CASSLAGMGQPQHF
few | - | TRBJ2-2 | TRBV7-9 | 10 | TGTGCCAGCAGCTTGAGGGAGCTGTTTTTT | CASSLRELFF
- | TRBD1 | TRBJ1-1 | TRBV7-3 | 14 | TGTGCCAGCAGCTTTGGACAGGGGAACACTGAAGCTTTCTTT | CASSFGQGNTEAFF
many | - | TRBJ1-1 | TRBV6-6 | 15 | TGTGCCAGCAGTTACTCAGGGGCGATCGACACTGAAGCTTTCTTT | CASSYSGAIDTEAFF
- | - | TRBJ1-6 | TRBV7-8 | 15 | TGTGCCAGCAGCTTTATAGGGAAAATTAATTCACCCCTCCACTTT | CASSFIGKINSPLHF
few | TRBD2 | TRBJ2-1 | TRBV5-1 | 17 | TGCGCCAGCAGCTTTGGCGGGGGGCAGAGCTCCTACAATGAGCAGTTCTTC | CASSFGGGQSSYNEQFF
few | - | TRBJ2-1 | TRBV5-3 | 17 | TGTGCCAGAAGCTTAGGGCCGGGGGGCAGCTCCTACAATGAGCAGTTCTTC | CARSLGPGGSSYNEQFF
- | - | TRBJ1-2 | TRBV7-9 | 15 | TGTGCCAGCACCTTAAATCCCCTGGGGGACTATGGCTACACCTTC | CASTLNPLGDYGYTF
- | - | TRBJ2-7 | TRBV4-1 | 13 | TGCGCCAGCAGCCAAGACCGCCTCGACGAGCAGTACTTC | CASSQDRLDEQYF
few | - | TRBJ1-1 | TRBV19 | 12 | TGTGCCAGTAGACCTGGGGGCTACGGAGCTTTCTTT | CASRPGGYGAFF
many | - | TRBJ2-5 | TRBV27 | 11 | TGTGCCAGCAGTTCCCAAGAGACCCAGTACTTC | CASSSQETQYF
few | TRBD1 | TRBJ2-5 | TRBV11-2 | 15 | TGTGCCAGCAGCCTGGCGCAGGGGGTCCTCCCCGACCAGTACTTC | CASSLAQGVLPDQYF
few | TRBD1 | TRBJ2-1 | TRBV4-3 | 13 | TGCGCCAGCAGCCCCAGGGGGAGTAATGAGCAGTTCTTC | CASSPRGSNEQFF
- | TRBD2 | TRBJ2-3 | TRBV7-3 | 14 | TGTGCCAGCAGCTTAATTGGCGGGGGAGATACGCAGTATTTT | CASSLIGGGDTQYF
few | TRBD2 | TRBJ2-3 | TRBV4-1 | 18 | TGCGCCAGCAGCCAAGCCCTAGCGGGGGGTTACTCCACAGATACGCAGTATTTT | CASSQALAGGYSTDTQYF
- | TRBD2 | TRBJ2-1 | TRBV7-2 | 15 | TGTGCCAGCAGCCCGCGGGGGGCGGGGGTTAATGAGCAGTTCTTC | CASSPRGAGVNEQFF
few | TRBD1 | TRBJ1-4 | TRBV12-3/TRBV12-4 | 15 | TGTGCCAGCAGTGGACAGGGGGCCCGAGGAGAAAAACTGTTTTTT | CASSGQGARGEKLFF
- | TRBD2 | TRBJ2-1 | TRBV13 | 15 | TGTGCCAGCAGCCTCGGGGGACTAGCCGGGGATGAGCAGTTCTTC | CASSLGGLAGDEQFF
few | - | TRBJ1-2 | TRBV4-3 | 15 | TGCGCCAGCAGCCAAGATAATGGTGGGGCGAGCGGCTACACCTTC | CASSQDNGGASGYTF
few | - | TRBJ1-6 | TRBV25-1 | 13 | TGTGCCAGCAGTGAATTGGGGGTATCACCCCTCCACTTT | CASSELGVSPLHF
few | - | TRBJ2-4 | TRBV20-1 | 11 | TGCAGTGCTAGAGACGCAGATCCTCAGTACTTC | CSARDADPQYF
- | - | TRBJ2-3 | TRBV6-5 | 13 | TGTGCCAGCAGTTACTCTTCGGCTGCCCCTGGGTATTTT | CASSYSSAAPGYF
few | - | TRBJ1-1 | TRBV6-5 | 14 | TGTGCCAGCAGTTCGGAGGGGTTAGACACTGAAGCTTTCTTT | CASSSEGLDTEAFF
few | - | TRBJ1-2 | TRBV15 | 13 | TGTGCCACCAGCCCCAGTGTGGGGGTAGGCTACACCTTC | CATSPSVGVGYTF
few | TRBD1 | TRBJ1-6 | TRBV7-9 | 15 | TGTGCCAGCAGCCCCCCGACAGGGGGGGTATCGCCCCTCCACTTT | CASSPPTGGVSPLHF
few | - | TRBJ1-5 | TRBV12-3/TRBV12-4 | 15 | TGTGCCAGCAGTCGCAGGGACTCATACAATCAGCCCCAGCATTTT | CASSRRDSYNQPQHF
- | TRBD1 | TRBJ1-1 | TRBV7-8 | 14 | TGTGCCAGCAGCGCCCGGGACAGGAACACTGAAGCTTTCTTT | CASSARDRNTEAFF
- | - | TRBJ1-1 | TRBV19 | 13 | TGTGCCAGTAGTATCATCCTGGCAGCCGAAGCTTTCTTT | CASSIILAAEAFF
- | - | TRBJ2-1 | TRBV6-1 | 14 | TGTGCCAGCACACGGCCAGAGGTCTACAATGAGCAGTTCTTC | CASTRPEVYNEQFF